Shown below are 13 T cell receptor beta chains from a single sample sequenced in a study of cytomegalovirus exposure and HLA in healthy donors. Sequencing used immunoSEQ multiplex PCR; TCRdb keeps in-frame clones, though not all of them. The table has roughly 330,000 clones, about nine tenths seen once. The specimen was PBMCs. These receptors were collected from a woman aged 25-40 years in good health and CMV-seropositive.

V and J are TRBV2 and TRBJ2-1; TRBD1 is a possible D gene (5 bases). Germline V gene sequence: CDR1 SNHLY, CDR2 FYNNEI. The CDR3 length is 13 residues. Trimming took off 3 bases at V and 3 bases at J, with 6 bases between the two ends. This chain's CDR3 is CASSDQGYNEQFF. The CDR3 DNA reads as TGTGCCAGCAGTGACCAGGGCTACAATGAGCAGTTCTTC.

The V call is TRBV2, the J call TRBJ2-5; D not resolved. Trimming shortened V by 1 base and J by 3 bases, and 0 bases separated the two germline ends. Germline values: CDR1 SNHLY, CDR2 FYNNEI. The CDR3 consists of 11 residues. The CDR3 coding sequence is TGTGCCAGCAGTGAAGAAGAGACCCAGTACTTC. Its protein product is CASSEEETQYF.

This chain joins TRBV30 and TRBJ1-6; no clear D. Trimming took off 1 base at V and 13 bases at J, with 17 bases between the two ends. The CDR3 is 14 residues long. Germline V lookup: CDR1 GTSNPN, CDR2 SVGIG (reference sequence). The CDR3 spells CAWSAGNSGSPLHF. The CDR3 nucleotides are TGTGCCTGGAGTGCCGGTAATTCCGGAAGTCCCCTCCACTTT.

The chain uses TRBV6-5 and TRBJ1-2; 8 bases fit TRBD1. This CDR3 region has 14 residues. The V gene end was trimmed by 5 bases and the J gene end by 4 bases; junction bases not matched to a gene: 6. The germline gives CDR1 MNHEY, CDR2 SVGAGI. The chain's CDR3 is CASSQTGEPYGYTF. Written as DNA, the CDR3 is TGTGCCAGCAGTCAGACAGGGGAACCCTATGGCTACACCTTC.

V gene TRBV7-7 combines with J gene TRBJ1-1; no definite D call. The CDR3 has 13 amino acids. Germline loops: CDR1 SSHAT, CDR2 FNYEAQ (reference sequence). V dropped 2 bases and J dropped 1 base, with 5 bases sitting between them. The CDR3 reads CASSLSSNTEAFF. The CDR3 DNA reads as TGTGCCAGCAGCTTATCCTCGAACACTGAAGCTTTCTTT.

This clone has a handful of counts. V and J are TRBV29-1 and TRBJ1-2, with 8 nucleotides matching TRBD1. V gave up 6 bases and J gave up 4 bases; unmatched junction bases: 13. The CDR3 spans 15 residues. Germline-derived CDR1 and CDR2 are SQVTM and ANQGSEA. For the CDR3, the DNA is TGCAGCGTGCAAGACAGGGGCGCCCCTCCCTATGGCTACACCTTC. It encodes CSVQDRGAPPYGYTF.

As DNA, the CDR3 is TGTGCCTGGAGTGTACAGGGGGAAAAACTGTTTTTT. Translating it yields CAWSVQGEKLFF. The chain has TRBV30 and TRBJ1-4; 7 bases match TRBD1. The germline V gene has CDR1 GTSNPN and CDR2 SVGIG (reference sequence). Trimming cost V 0 bases and J 8 bases; bases outside gene matches: 0. This CDR3 has 12 residues. Complete variable domain (other parts from reference TRBV30 and TRBJ1-4): SQTIHQWPATLVQPVGSPLSLECTVEGTSNPNLYWYRQAAGRGLQLLFYSVGIGQISSEVPQNLSASRPQDRQFILSSKKLLLSDSGFYLCAWSVQGEKLFFGSGTQLSVL.

The chain employs TRBV15 and TRBJ1-4, with a weak D call TRBD1 (6 bases). Germline CDR1 and CDR2: LNHNV and YYDKDF (reference sequence). V was trimmed by 3 bases and J by 7 bases, leaving 15 bases between them. The CDR3 runs to 15 residues. CDR3 amino acids: CATSSSREGVEKLFF. CDR3 coding DNA: TGTGCCACCAGCAGTAGCAGGGAGGGGGTTGAAAAACTGTTTTTT.

V is TRBV28 and J is TRBJ2-7, with unresolved D. This CDR3 is 11 amino acids long. The V and J ends lost 8 bases and 1 base respectively, with 6 bases between them. Germline CDR1 MDHEN, CDR2 SYDVKM. CDR3 sequence reads: CASHQSYEQYF. CDR3 coding DNA: TGTGCCAGCCACCAGTCCTACGAGCAGTACTTC. The full variable domain, its missing parts supplied by reference TRBV28 and TRBJ2-7, is DVKVTQSSRYLVKRTGEKVFLECVQDMDHENMFWYRQDPGLGLRLIYFSYDVKMKEKGDIPEGYSVSREKKERFSLILESASTNQTSMYLCASHQSYEQYFGPGTRLTVT.

The chain links TRBV15 to TRBJ1-5, with D possibly matching TRBD1 (5 bases). Trimming removed 0 bases at V and 1 base at J, with 13 bases between. The CDR3 has 17 amino acids. Germline assignment: CDR1 LNHNV and CDR2 YYDKDF (reference sequence). The CDR3 reads CATSRESFGDSNQPQHF. The CDR3 DNA is TGTGCCACCAGCAGAGAATCTTTTGGGGACAGCAATCAGCCCCAGCATTTT.

This clone was seen only a few times. The rearrangement joins TRBV30 to TRBJ1-5; weak D call: TRBD1 (6 bases). Trimming pared 2 bases from V and 5 bases from J, leaving 13 bases between. The germline CDR1 and CDR2 sequences are GTSNPN and SVGIG (reference sequence). The CDR3 has 14 residues. DNA of the CDR3: TGTGCCTGGAGTATCTCAGGGGCGGATCAGCCCCAGCATTTT. It translates to CAWSISGADQPQHF.

The CDR3: CASSLGVPSGAATYNEQFF. CDR3 nucleotides: TGTGCCAGCAGCTTAGGAGTCCCTAGCGGGGCTGCAACCTACAATGAGCAGTTCTTC. The chain recombines TRBV7-3 with TRBJ2-1; 9 bases agree with TRBD2. The ends lost 2 bases at V and 2 bases at J; junction bases unmatched: 13. Germline V CDR1 and CDR2: SGHTA, FQGTGA. The CDR3 is 19 amino acids.

The gene calls are TRBV7-2 and TRBJ1-2; TRBD1 matches at 7 bases. CDR3 size: 15 residues. Germline-derived CDR1 and CDR2 are SGHTA and FQGNSA. J lost 1 base, V lost 0 bases, and 2 bases had no gene match. DNA for the CDR3: TGTGCCAGCAGCTTAGCGGGACAGAATAACTATGGCTACACCTTC. This gives the protein CASSLAGQNNYGYTF.